This T cell receptor (beta chain) comes out of a study of blood T cell repertoires in COVID-19. The germline V gene encodes CDR1 LNHNV and CDR2 YYDKDF (reference sequence). The V end lost 1 base, the J end lost 6 bases, and 16 bases lay between the germline ends. The CDR3 consists of 15 residues. In the authors' workflow: Counts of nucleated cells, estimated from reference gene primer amplification, were obtained. Profiled with immunoSEQ multiplex PCR; TCRdb holds only in-frame clones, not every one. Clone size and the V and J calls come from that table; the DNA yielded D and trimming. The table includes approximately 150,000 clones, around 79% detected once.

Sequenced material: PBMCs or T cells enriched from blood (not recorded which). The V gene is TRBV15, the J gene TRBJ2-7; TRBD2 might be the D (5 bases). This TCR came from a woman between 70 and 85 years old in a cohort exposed to, infected with or recovered from COVID-19 (not recorded which). The DNA for the CDR3 is TGTGCCACCAGCAGAGTCCATGTAGGGAGCGGCGAGCAGTACTTC. It codes for CATSRVHVGSGEQYF.